Following are 21 T cell receptor beta chains from one sample sequenced in a study of neurological immune-mediated disorders. Sample time point: longitudinal time-point 3. A single record per CDR3 protein comes from TCRdb applying MiXCR to the 5' RACE reads. The sample records some 89,000 distinct CDR3 sequences, 3.5% to 5.5% being singletons. Input material: PBMCs. The receptors derive from a woman aged 55-69 years with multiple sclerosis.

This clonotype was counted many times. The genes are TRBV5-1 and TRBJ2-1; D is perhaps TRBD1 (5 bases). V lost 3 bases and J 9 bases, leaving 16 bases between the germline ends. This CDR3 spans 14 amino acids. CDR1 is SGHRS, CDR2 YFSETQ, per germline. The CDR3 coding sequence is TGCGCCAGCAGCTCACAGGTCCGTATTACTGAGCAGTTCTTC. Its translation: CASSSQVRITEQFF.

The V gene is TRBV14, the J gene TRBJ2-1; 13 nucleotides line up with TRBD2. V lost 5 bases, J lost 7 bases, and 8 bases stayed unmatched. This CDR3 comprises 16 residues. CDR1 and CDR2 (germline): SGHDN, FVKESK. The CDR3 DNA is TGTGCCAGCAGCAGGGGACTAGCGGGACTCCAGAATGAGCAGTTCTTC. This gives the protein CASSRGLAGLQNEQFF.

This clonotype appeared many times. The chain is built from TRBV6-6 and TRBJ1-6; D perhaps matches TRBD1 (6 bases). Trimming removed 3 bases at V and 0 bases at J, with 12 bases between. Looked up from germline, CDR1 is MNHNY and CDR2 is SVGAGI (reference sequence). The CDR3 spans 17 residues. The CDR3 loop reads CASSYGGGSSYNSPLHF. The CDR3 DNA follows: TGTGCCAGCAGTTATGGGGGCGGGAGCTCCTATAATTCACCCCTCCACTTT.

This clonotype has ten or more counts. The chain uses TRBV29-1 and TRBJ2-7, with a possible D match to TRBD2 (6 bases). The CDR3 extends over 14 amino acids. The germline V gene has CDR1 SQVTM and CDR2 ANQGSEA. V lost 3 bases, J lost 1 base, and 13 bases lay in between. This chain's CDR3 is CSVDLGRGSYEQYF. The CDR3, as DNA: TGCAGCGTTGACTTGGGCCGGGGGTCCTACGAGCAGTACTTC.

At least ten counts were recorded for this clonotype. The chain has TRBV5-1 and TRBJ2-1, with D tentatively TRBD1 or TRBD2 (8 bases each). Trimming removed 4 bases from V and 8 bases from J, with 19 bases in between. The V gene's germline CDR1 is SGHRS and CDR2 YFSETQ. The CDR3 runs to 15 residues. CDR3 region: CASSRGGQAGDEQFF. In nucleotides, the CDR3 is TGCGCCAGCAGCCGGGGGGGACAGGCAGGAGATGAGCAGTTCTTC.

This clonotype showed up many times. The chain joins TRBV7-8 to TRBJ1-1; D uncertain. With 1 base removed from V and 10 bases from J, the gap between germline ends came to 13 bases. Germline-derived CDR1 and CDR2 are SGHVS and FQNEAQ. The CDR3 consists of 13 residues. The CDR3 nucleotides read TGTGCCAGCAGCTTAGACGAGGTGTCCGGAGCTTTCTTT. Translating it yields CASSLDEVSGAFF.

This clonotype has at least ten counts. A read error may account for a junction end that differs from germline. This sequence joins TRBV5-1 and TRBJ2-7; the D gene is possibly TRBD1 (6 bases). CDR1 is SGHRS and CDR2 is YFSETQ in the germline V gene. The CDR3 is 12 residues long. This chain's CDR3 is CASSQRDIPLHF. The CDR3, as DNA: TGCGCCAGCAGCCAGAGGGACATCCCGCTGCACTTC.

The chain employs TRBV6-2 or TRBV6-3 and TRBJ1-5, with D hard to call. Germline V gene sequence: CDR1 MNHEY, CDR2 SVGEGT. The CDR3 length is 12 residues. Trimming removed 2 bases at V and 7 bases at J, with 6 bases between. CDR3 amino acids: CASSYQSQPQHF. CDR3 DNA: TGTGCCAGCAGTTACCAAAGCCAGCCCCAGCATTTT.

This clonotype was seen at least ten times. This chain connects TRBV5-1 to TRBJ2-7; 10 bases align to TRBD1. The germline V gene encodes CDR1 SGHRS and CDR2 YFSETQ. The V gene end was trimmed by 2 bases and the J gene end by 5 bases; junction bases not matched to a gene: 7. The CDR3 consists of 15 residues. The CDR3 is CASSFSPGQGNEQYF. Here the CDR3 DNA reads TGCGCCAGCAGCTTTTCTCCGGGACAGGGGAACGAGCAGTACTTC. The whole variable domain, remainder taken from reference TRBV5-1 and TRBJ2-7, is KAGVTQTPRYLIKTRGQQVTLSCSPISGHRSVSWYQQTPGQGLQFLFEYFSETQRNKGNFPGRFSGRQFSNSRSEMNVSTLELGDSALYLCASSFSPGQGNEQYFGPGTRLTVT.

This clonotype was counted ten times or more. The J gene is TRBJ2-3, the V gene TRBV6-5, with D hard to call. The CDR3 length is 14 residues. With 5 bases removed from V and 1 base from J, the gap between germline ends came to 10 bases. Looked up from germline, CDR1 is MNHEY and CDR2 is SVGAGI. CDR3 loop: CASSLQLRTDTQYF. The CDR3 bases are TGTGCCAGCAGTCTCCAACTCCGCACAGATACGCAGTATTTT.

Many counts were recorded for this clonotype. The V gene is TRBV5-1, the J gene TRBJ2-1, with a tentative D call TRBD1 (5 bases). V dropped 0 bases and J dropped 0 bases, with 7 bases sitting between them. This CDR3 region has 15 residues. Germline V gene lookup returns CDR1 SGHRS and CDR2 YFSETQ. Written as DNA, the CDR3 is TGCGCCAGCAGCTTGGATGGGGCCTCCTACAATGAGCAGTTCTTC. Translation: CASSLDGASYNEQFF.

This clonotype was recorded at least ten times. This rearrangement joins TRBV10-2 to TRBJ2-7; no firm D call. Trimming shortened V by 6 bases and J by 0 bases, and 6 bases separated the two germline ends. The length of the CDR3 is 12 residues. Germline V gives CDR1 WSHSY, CDR2 SAAADI. CDR3 bases: TGCGCCAGCAGCCCGGCCTCCTACGAGCAGTACTTC. As protein: CASSPASYEQYF.

This clonotype was seen at least ten times. The chain is built from TRBV6-6 and TRBJ1-1, with D maybe TRBD1 (6 bases). Trimming took off 6 bases at V and 0 bases at J, with 14 bases between the two ends. Germline lookup yields CDR1 MNHNY and CDR2 SVGAGI (reference sequence). The CDR3 has 15 amino acids. The CDR3 protein is CASSPPDRMNTEAFF. The CDR3 bases are TGTGCCAGCAGCCCTCCCGACAGGATGAACACTGAAGCTTTCTTT.

This clonotype was seen repeatedly, ten times or more. This chain links TRBV28 with TRBJ2-5; TRBD1 might be the D (7 bases). V was pared by 6 bases and J by 1 base, with 12 bases between. The CDR3 consists of 14 residues. Germline V gene data show CDR1 as MDHEN and CDR2 as SYDVKM. In nucleotides, the CDR3 is TGTGCCAGCAGGTCAGGGGGGTCCCAAGAGACCCAGTACTTC. Translation: CASRSGGSQETQYF.

This clonotype was seen repeatedly, ten times or more. The rearrangement links TRBV5-5 to TRBJ1-2; tentatively, D is TRBD1 (6 bases). There are 15 residues in the CDR3. CDR1 SGHKS and CDR2 YYEKEE come from the germline V gene (reference sequence). V dropped 4 bases and J dropped 4 bases, with 17 bases sitting between them. This chain's CDR3 is CASSPNLGGLYGYTF. CDR3 DNA: TGTGCCAGCAGCCCTAATTTGGGGGGGCTCTATGGCTACACCTTC.

The sample holds many counts of this clonotype. The J gene is TRBJ1-4, the V gene TRBV5-1, with a tentative D call TRBD1 (5 bases). The ends were cut back, 4 bases at V and 7 bases at J, with 20 bases in the middle. CDR1 SGHRS and CDR2 YFSETQ come from the germline V gene. The CDR3 runs 16 residues. CDR3: CASSPPGGGVGEKLFF. CDR3 DNA sequence: TGCGCCAGCAGCCCCCCCGGTGGGGGTGTTGGTGAAAAACTGTTTTTT.

This clonotype was counted many times. J is TRBJ2-5 and V is TRBV5-1, with 7 bases fitting TRBD1. V was clipped by 7 bases and J by 4 bases; unmatched bases: 4. The CDR3 consists of 12 residues. Germline V gives CDR1 SGHRS, CDR2 YFSETQ. The DNA for the CDR3 is TGCGCCAGCGGCGACAGGGTAGAGACCCAGTACTTC. It is translated as CASGDRVETQYF.

This clonotype was seen ten or more times. The rearrangement uses TRBV7-2 and TRBJ2-5; D gene uncertain. The germline V gene encodes CDR1 SGHTA and CDR2 FQGNSA. The V and J ends lost 3 bases and 7 bases respectively, with 15 bases between them. The CDR3 consists of 14 residues. CDR3 sequence (DNA): TGTGCCAGCAGCTTTGAGGACCAGGTGGGGACCCAGTACTTC. Its protein is CASSFEDQVGTQYF. Full variable domain (rest looked up from reference TRBV7-2 and TRBJ2-5): GAGVSQSPSNKVTEKGKDVELRCDPISGHTALYWYRQSLGQGLEFLIYFQGNSAPDKSGLPSDRFSAERTGGSVSTLTIQRTQQEDSAVYLCASSFEDQVGTQYFGPGTRLLVL.

This clonotype appeared many times. The rearrangement uses TRBV20-1 and TRBJ2-2, with D possibly TRBD2 on 6 matching bases. Germline V gene lookup returns CDR1 DFQATT and CDR2 SNEGSKA (reference sequence). CDR3 length equals 15 residues. V gave up 5 bases and J gave up 7 bases, with 20 bases separating them. The CDR3 is CSAESRRAAGGELFF. In DNA, the CDR3 is TGCAGTGCTGAGTCCCGGAGGGCCGCAGGCGGGGAGCTGTTTTTT.

Ten or more counts support this clonotype. The J gene is TRBJ1-4, the V gene TRBV7-2; D gene uncertain. Germline loops: CDR1 SGHTA, CDR2 FQGNSA. This CDR3 contains 15 residues. V lost 0 bases to trimming and J lost 7 bases, with 12 bases between them. DNA of the CDR3: TGTGCCAGCAGCTTAGCAGGGCCTGGGAGTGAAAAACTGTTTTTT. Translated: CASSLAGPGSEKLFF.

This clonotype was seen ten or more times. The rearrangement joins TRBV27 to TRBJ1-4; 7 bases map to TRBD1. Trimming cost V 3 bases and J 8 bases; bases outside gene matches: 6. The CDR3 is 14 amino acids. Looked up from germline, CDR1 is MNHEY and CDR2 is SMNVEV (reference sequence). The CDR3 DNA reads TGTGCCAGCAGTTTCTCGAGGGGGCCCGAAAAACTGTTTTTT. It yields the protein CASSFSRGPEKLFF.